The 28 T cell receptor beta chains in this list originate from one sample, sequenced in a study of beta chain features in type 1 diabetes. The entirety of the isolated RNA underwent reverse transcription, so expressed TCRB transcripts were sequenced. Method: immunoSEQ multiplex PCR; TCRdb's copy keeps in-frame clones and lacks some. Here the sample spans about 450,000 clones, roughly 10% being singletons. The sequencing input was naive CD4+ T cells from blood. These receptors all come from a woman aged 18-35 years in good health.

The V and J genes are TRBV28 and TRBJ1-1; D is ambiguous. The length of the CDR3 is 12 residues. The germline V gene encodes CDR1 MDHEN and CDR2 SYDVKM. V was cut by 1 base and J by 11 bases, with 11 bases left in between. The chain's CDR3 is CASSLFSLGAFF. The CDR3 DNA sequence: TGTGCCAGCAGTTTATTTTCTCTTGGGGCTTTCTTT.

This clone has a single count. The V gene is TRBV7-2, the J gene TRBJ2-5; no clear D gene. CDR3 length: 13 residues. V lost 2 bases and J lost 4, with 8 bases in between. The germline gives CDR1 SGHTA, CDR2 FQGNSA. CDR3 region: CASSLSLAETQYF. The CDR3 coding sequence is TGTGCCAGCAGCTTAAGTCTTGCAGAGACCCAGTACTTC.

The chain employs TRBV9 and TRBJ2-1, with TRBD1 matching 7 bases. The length of the CDR3 is 15 residues. The V segment lost 2 bases and the J segment 6 bases; nucleotides outside the gene matches: 8. Germline CDR1 reads SGDLS; CDR2 reads YYNGEE. The CDR3 DNA reads as TGTGCCAGCAGCGTTGGGGGACAGCCTACCAATGAGCAGTTCTTC. Its translation is CASSVGGQPTNEQFF. The whole variable domain, remainder taken from reference TRBV9 and TRBJ2-1, is DSGVTQTPKHLITATGQRVTLRCSPRSGDLSVYWYQQSLDQGLQFLIQYYNGEERAKGNILERFSAQQFPDLHSELNLSSLELGDSALYFCASSVGGQPTNEQFFGPGTRLTVL.

In this sample, this clone turned up a few times. V is TRBV29-1 and J is TRBJ2-5, with 13 positions matching TRBD2. The germline V gene encodes CDR1 SQVTM and CDR2 ANQGSEA. V was clipped by 8 bases and J by 4 bases; unmatched bases: 10. This CDR3 spans 15 amino acids. CDR3 bases: TGCAGCAGCACCGGGACTAGCGGGATTACAGAGACCCAGTACTTC. This codes for CSSTGTSGITETQYF.

This clone occurred a few times. This chain links TRBV15 with TRBJ1-5; the match to TRBD1 covers 7 bases. This CDR3 comprises 14 residues. Germline trimming cut 0 bases from V and 6 bases from J; bases unmatched to any gene: 2. Per the germline V gene, CDR1 is LNHNV and CDR2 is YYDKDF (reference sequence). CDR3 DNA: TGTGCCACCAGCAGAGACACAGGGGTTCAGCCCCAGCATTTT. Protein product: CATSRDTGVQPQHF.

This clone has more than one count but fewer than ten. The chain joins TRBV28 to TRBJ1-6, with D hard to call. Trimming left V 2 bases short and J 10 bases short, with 12 bases between. Germline CDR1 MDHEN, CDR2 SYDVKM. This CDR3 is built from 14 residues. The CDR3 spells CASSLGGRVSPLHF. The CDR3, as DNA: TGTGCCAGCAGTTTAGGAGGGAGAGTATCACCCCTCCACTTT.

This clone has more than one count but fewer than ten. This sequence joins TRBV5-1 and TRBJ2-4; 11 bases line up with TRBD2. Looked up from germline, CDR1 is SGHRS and CDR2 is YFSETQ. This CDR3 comprises 17 residues. J was trimmed by 1 base and V by 0 bases; bases with no gene match: 3. The CDR3 sequence is CASSLGGLADAKNIQYF. DNA of the CDR3: TGCGCCAGCAGCTTGGGGGGACTAGCGGATGCCAAAAACATTCAGTACTTC.

Only a few counts were recorded for this clone. The rearrangement uses TRBV7-2 and TRBJ2-3; 8 bases align to TRBD1. Looked up from germline, CDR1 is SGHTA and CDR2 is FQGNSA. V trimming: 2 bases; J trimming: 5 bases; junction bases outside the gene matches: 6. The CDR3 covers 15 residues. The CDR3: CASSLRTGRKDTQYF. The DNA of the CDR3 is TGTGCCAGCAGCTTACGGACAGGGAGAAAAGATACGCAGTATTTT.

This clone was detected a few times. The V gene is TRBV7-3, the J gene TRBJ2-6, with 7 bases identical to TRBD1. J lost 0 bases, V lost 2 bases, and 7 bases had no gene match. Germline CDR1 SGHTA, CDR2 FQGTGA. The CDR3 runs to 18 residues. The CDR3 loop reads CASSLGWQGDSGANVLTF. The CDR3 nucleotides read TGTGCCAGCAGCTTAGGCTGGCAGGGGGACTCTGGGGCCAACGTCCTGACTTTC. The whole variable domain, filled in from reference TRBV7-3 and TRBJ2-6, reads GAGVSQTPSNKVTEKGKYVELRCDPISGHTALYWYRQSLGQGPEFLIYFQGTGAADDSGLPNDRFFAVRPEGSVSTLKIQRTERGDSAVYLCASSLGWQGDSGANVLTFGAGSRLTVL.

This clone came up a few times. This chain links TRBV14 with TRBJ2-1, with D perhaps matching TRBD1 (6 bases). Germline lookup yields CDR1 SGHDN and CDR2 FVKESK. The CDR3 has 18 amino acids. V was cut by 2 bases and J by 5 bases, with 22 bases left in between. The CDR3 sequence: CASSQLQRLFEGDNEQFF. CDR3 DNA sequence: TGTGCCAGCAGCCAACTACAAAGACTCTTCGAGGGGGACAATGAGCAGTTCTTC.

This clone was seen a handful of times. The chain combines TRBV5-1 with TRBJ2-7, with D possibly being TRBD1 (5 bases). Germline V gene data show CDR1 as SGHRS and CDR2 as YFSETQ. V was pared by 4 bases and J by 2 bases, with 10 bases between. This CDR3 contains 13 residues. The CDR3 region is CASSLLRAYEQYF. CDR3 nucleotides: TGCGCCAGCAGCCTCCTCAGGGCCTACGAGCAGTACTTC.

This clone has just one count. The rearrangement uses TRBV7-2 and TRBJ1-2, with 8 bases aligning to TRBD1. Germline values: CDR1 SGHTA, CDR2 FQGNSA. J gave up 7 bases and V 4 bases, and 11 bases lay outside the gene matches. This CDR3 has 15 amino acids. CDR3 residues: CASSSEPGQVSGYTF. The CDR3, as DNA: TGTGCCAGCAGCTCAGAGCCGGGACAGGTGTCTGGCTACACCTTC.

CDR3 sequence (DNA): TGTGCCAGCAGCCCTCGGGAGCTAACGGGGGGCATTCAGTACTTC. This translates into CASSPRELTGGIQYF. The chain employs TRBV7-9 and TRBJ2-4; the match to TRBD2 covers 7 bases. Trimming at V came to 5 bases and at J to 9 bases, leaving 13 bases not matched to a gene. The germline V gene encodes CDR1 SEHNR and CDR2 FQNEAQ (reference sequence). The CDR3 sequence is 15 residues long.

This clone was observed a handful of times. This chain connects TRBV29-1 to TRBJ1-6, with a tentative D call TRBD1 (5 bases). CDR3 size: 13 residues. Germline CDR1 is SQVTM and CDR2 is ANQGSEA. Trimming removed 4 bases at V and 6 bases at J, with 10 bases between. CDR3 coding DNA: TGCAGCGTTGGATTGGGGGGTAATTCACCCCTCCACTTT. It encodes CSVGLGGNSPLHF.

The rearrangement links TRBV11-3 to TRBJ2-5, with 8 bases fitting TRBD1. With 3 bases clipped from V and 4 bases from J, the junction kept 1 base outside the gene matches. This CDR3 contains 13 residues. Looked up from germline, CDR1 is SGHNT and CDR2 is YENEEA. The CDR3 loop reads CASSFTGGETQYF. For the CDR3, the DNA is TGTGCCAGCAGCTTTACAGGGGGAGAGACCCAGTACTTC.

This clone was detected only a few times. The chain links TRBV7-2 to TRBJ2-7; 7 positions match TRBD2. The ends lost 5 bases at V and 4 bases at J; junction bases unmatched: 14. The CDR3 runs 16 residues. Germline values: CDR1 SGHTA, CDR2 FQGNSA. CDR3: CASSPTASGAWYEQYF. The CDR3 DNA reads as TGTGCCAGCAGCCCCACCGCTAGCGGTGCATGGTACGAGCAGTACTTC.

This clone was seen more than once but under ten times. The rearrangement uses TRBV7-9 and TRBJ2-7, with D hard to call. The CDR3 has 12 residues. In germline, CDR1 is SEHNR, CDR2 FQNEAQ (reference sequence). V was pared by 6 bases and J by 3 bases, with 9 bases between. The chain's CDR3 is CASRADGYEQYF. CDR3 DNA sequence: TGTGCCAGCAGAGCTGATGGCTACGAGCAGTACTTC.

This clone was detected a few times. The chain recombines TRBV5-1 with TRBJ1-2, with D maybe TRBD1 (5 bases). The germline V gene encodes CDR1 SGHRS and CDR2 YFSETQ. CDR3 size: 15 residues. V was pared by 0 bases and J by 5 bases, with 14 bases between. The CDR3: CASSLENQGFYGYTF. In DNA form, the CDR3 reads TGCGCCAGCAGCTTGGAGAATCAGGGCTTTTATGGCTACACCTTC.

Ten or more counts support this clone. In the same sample, other DNA sequences code for this CDR3. This chain connects TRBV18 to TRBJ2-5; no firm D call. V lost 2 bases and J 5 bases, leaving 3 bases between the germline ends. The germline V gene encodes CDR1 KGHSH and CDR2 LQKENI. The CDR3 is 11 residues long. The CDR3 DNA reads as TGTGCCAGCTCACCAGCGGAGACCCAGTACTTC. Its translation: CASSPAETQYF.

In its sample, this clone was seen a few times. The chain uses TRBV1 and TRBJ1-2; the DNA was not compared with TRBD1, the D call given in the table. TRBV1 is listed as a pseudogene. The length of the CDR3 is 13 residues. The CDR3 region has the DNA TGCACCAGCAGCCTAACAGGATCCTATGGCTACACCTTC. Translation: CTSSLTGSYGYTF.

The sample holds a few counts of this clone. This sequence joins TRBV18 and TRBJ2-1, with 8 bases matching TRBD1. The germline gives CDR1 KGHSH, CDR2 LQKENI. The CDR3 runs to 16 residues. V shed 5 bases and J 6 bases; nucleotides not matched to a gene: 12. The CDR3 DNA is TGTGCCAGCTCAGGACTAACAGGGGGTCGACCCAATGAGCAGTTCTTC. Translating it yields CASSGLTGGRPNEQFF.

The chain combines TRBV5-4 with TRBJ2-5; the match to TRBD2 covers 7 bases. V was pared by 4 bases and J by 1 base, with 4 bases of the junction left unmatched. Germline loops: CDR1 SGHNT, CDR2 YYREEE (reference sequence). The CDR3 covers 14 residues. The CDR3 spells CASSTTSAQETQYF. The CDR3 region has the DNA TGTGCCAGCAGCACCACTAGCGCCCAAGAGACCCAGTACTTC.

V usage is TRBV9 and J usage is TRBJ2-1; TRBD2 is a possible D gene (5 bases). V lost 3 bases and J 3 bases, leaving 7 bases between the germline ends. CDR3 length: 13 residues. Germline V CDR1 and CDR2: SGDLS, YYNGEE. CDR3 coding DNA: TGTGCCAGCAGCGCTACTAGCTACAATGAGCAGTTCTTC. Its protein is CASSATSYNEQFF. The full variable domain, with the rest looked up from reference TRBV9 and TRBJ2-1, is DSGVTQTPKHLITATGQRVTLRCSPRSGDLSVYWYQQSLDQGLQFLIQYYNGEERAKGNILERFSAQQFPDLHSELNLSSLELGDSALYFCASSATSYNEQFFGPGTRLTVL.

The table lists this clone with a few counts. The chain joins TRBV5-1 to TRBJ2-5; D possibly corresponds to TRBD2 (6 bases). The CDR3 covers 16 residues. The V end was cut by 4 bases, the J end by 4 bases, with 20 bases between. The germline CDR1 and CDR2 sequences are SGHRS and YFSETQ. The CDR3 spells CASSLDPGRNGETQYF. Written as DNA, the CDR3 is TGCGCCAGCAGCCTGGACCCAGGGAGGAACGGAGAGACCCAGTACTTC.

The genes are TRBV27 and TRBJ2-6; D is unclear. This CDR3 contains 16 residues. Trimming left V 4 bases short and J 0 bases short, with 10 bases between. Germline-derived CDR1 and CDR2 are MNHEY and SMNVEV (reference sequence). This CDR3 reads CASSSRAASGANVLTF. CDR3 bases: TGTGCCAGCAGTTCTCGGGCTGCCTCTGGGGCCAACGTCCTGACTTTC.

This clone was seen more than once but under ten times. The rearrangement uses TRBV29-1 and TRBJ2-5; D may be TRBD2 (6 bases). Per the germline V gene, CDR1 is SQVTM and CDR2 is ANQGSEA. V lost 6 bases, J lost 2 bases, and 22 bases lay in between. CDR3 length: 16 residues. CDR3 loop: CSVPSLGRTSQETQYF. DNA of the CDR3: TGCAGCGTCCCCTCCTTAGGGAGGACTTCTCAAGAGACCCAGTACTTC.

The rearrangement uses TRBV4-3 and TRBJ1-2; 7 nucleotides agree with TRBD1. The CDR3 runs to 14 residues. After removal of 0 bases from V and 5 bases from J, the junction contained 3 bases not matched to a gene. Germline V CDR1 and CDR2: LGHNA, YSLEER. In nucleotides, the CDR3 is TGCGCCAGCAGCCAAGATTGGGACAGTTATGGCTACACCTTC. It translates to CASSQDWDSYGYTF.

There are a few counts of this clone. The V gene is TRBV29-1, the J gene TRBJ2-3; D unresolved. The CDR3 is 14 amino acids. V lost 3 bases and J 1 base, leaving 11 bases between the germline ends. Per the germline V gene, CDR1 is SQVTM and CDR2 is ANQGSEA. Here the CDR3 reads CSVDERVRTDTQYF. The DNA of the CDR3 is TGCAGCGTTGATGAACGGGTCCGCACAGATACGCAGTATTTT.